The rows below give T cell receptor beta chains drawn from one sample of a study of T-cell memory formation after mild COVID-19. TCRdb independently ran MiXCR on the 5' RACE reads; one entry per CDR3 protein. There are under 400,000 distinct CDR3 sequences in the sample; around 27% occur only once, and roughly 14% lies in the top ten. The sample comprised PBMCs or a T cell subset sorted from them (not recorded which). These receptors originate from an adult woman who had mild COVID-19 (a few samples of this study predate the infection). Cell type and time point are not known. The CDR3 runs from the conserved cysteine through the conserved F or W. A D gene is named only where the DNA matches it firmly. The size entry is marked missing in some rows and otherwise reads once, few, many or a size class.

TRBJ1-1 | few | TRBD1 | TRBV5-1 | TGCGCCAGCAGCTTGGGGACAGGGCCTGAAGCTTTCTTT | CASSLGTGPEAFF
TRBJ2-5 | . | . | TRBV20-1 | TGCAGTGCTAGATCTCCGACCAGCCAGACCCAGTACTTC | CSARSPTSQTQYF
TRBJ1-1 | . | . | TRBV15 | TGTGCCACCAGCAGAGATAAAGGGCCCACTGAAGCTTTCTTT | CATSRDKGPTEAFF
TRBJ1-1 | few | . | TRBV6-2/TRBV6-3 | TGTGCCAGCAGTTACTCTGCTTTGCTCGGGCAGTCCATGAACACTGAAGCTTTCTTT | CASSYSALLGQSMNTEAFF
TRBJ2-2 | . | TRBD2 | TRBV15 | TGTGCCACCAGCTGGGAGGGGCGCGGCACCGGGGAGCTGTTTTTT | CATSWEGRGTGELFF
TRBJ2-1 | . | . | TRBV15 | TGTGCCACCAGCAAGGGGACTTACAATGAGCAGTTCTTC | CATSKGTYNEQFF
TRBJ2-2 | . | TRBD2 | TRBV7-2 | TGTGCCAGCAGCCCGACTAGCGGGACTCTCACCGGGGAGCTGTTTTTT | CASSPTSGTLTGELFF
TRBJ2-2 | few | TRBD1 | TRBV5-1 | TGCGCCAGCAGCGAACAGACAGGGCCCACCGGGGAGCTGTTTTTT | CASSEQTGPTGELFF
TRBJ2-7 | few | . | TRBV7-3 | TGTGCCAGCAAACAGGGAACCTCCTACGAGCAGTACTTC | CASKQGTSYEQYF
TRBJ2-3 | . | TRBD1 | TRBV4-3 | TGCGCCAGCAGCTCGACAGGGAACGGGCTCACAGATACGCAGTATTTT | CASSSTGNGLTDTQYF
TRBJ2-1 | . | . | TRBV7-2 | TGTGCCAGCAGCCACTCCGGGGCCAACAATGAGCAGTTCTTC | CASSHSGANNEQFF
TRBJ2-5 | few | . | TRBV7-9 | TGTGCCAGCGGGACCAACCAAGAGACCCAGTACTTC | CASGTNQETQYF
TRBJ1-2 | . | . | TRBV12-3/TRBV12-4 | TGTGCCAGCAGTTTTGACAGTCTCTATGGCTACACCTTC | CASSFDSLYGYTF
TRBJ2-1 | few | TRBD2 | TRBV12-3/TRBV12-4 | TGTGCCAGCAGTGGGGGAGCGGGAGGTGTCCAGTTCTTC | CASSGGAGGVQFF
TRBJ1-6 | once | TRBD1 | TRBV5-4 | TGTGCCAGCAGCTGGAACAGGGGTCTCTCCTATAATTCACCCCTCCACTTT | CASSWNRGLSYNSPLHF
TRBJ2-5 | few | . | TRBV30 | TGTGCCTGGAGTGTCGGAGGGTCAGTGGAGACCCAGTACTTC | CAWSVGGSVETQYF
TRBJ2-3 | once | . | TRBV9 | TGTGCCAGCGGGGGGGCCCCCACAGATACGCAGTATTTT | CASGGAPTDTQYF
TRBJ2-7 | . | . | TRBV29-1 | TGCAGCGTCGATAGCCTGGGTGGAGGGGGCTACGAGCAGTACTTC | CSVDSLGGGGYEQYF
TRBJ2-3 | few | . | TRBV6-5 | TGTGCCAGCAGTTACCAAGGACACCCCACAGATACGCAGTATTTT | CASSYQGHPTDTQYF
TRBJ1-2 | few | . | TRBV7-2 | TGTGCCAGCAGTAATCCGGGACGTATAAACTATGGCTACACCTTC | CASSNPGRINYGYTF
TRBJ1-2 | . | . | TRBV5-6 | TGTGCCAGCAGCTCTCTGGGGAGCTATGGCTACACCTTC | CASSSLGSYGYTF
TRBJ1-1 | . | . | TRBV9 | TGTGCCAGCAGCGTAAGAATGAACACTGAAGCTTTCTTT | CASSVRMNTEAFF